What follows are 22 T cell receptor beta chains derived from one specimen sequenced in a study of T cells in Graves' hyperthyroidism and ophthalmopathy. It was RNA transcripts that yielded the amplified TCR beta CDR3 regions. During a first-round RT-PCR of the TCR CDR3, the HTBI primer set was used. TCRdb re-derived calls from the multiplex PCR reads in MiXCR, one entry per CDR3 protein. Of 400,000 to 500,000 distinct CDR3 sequences detected, roughly an eighth appear once; the ten largest clones hold about 4.9%. Specimen: blood. The receptor source for this set is a woman aged 18 to 35 with Graves' hyperthyroidism.

This clonotype turned up a few times. The CDR3 spells CASKNTGAAPEAFF. The CDR3 DNA is TGTGCCAGTAAAAACACGGGGGCAGCCCCTGAAGCTTTCTTT. The chain couples TRBV19 to TRBJ1-1; tentative D call: TRBD1 (6 bases). V gave up 7 bases and J gave up 6 bases, with 18 bases separating them. CDR1 is LNHDA, CDR2 SQIVND, per germline (reference sequence). The CDR3 runs to 14 residues.

The J gene is TRBJ2-7, the V gene TRBV6-5; the D gene is possibly TRBD2 (7 bases). The CDR3 extends over 15 amino acids. Between the trimmed V and J ends, which lost 0 bases and 4 bases, there was a span of 13 bases. Germline V gene lookup returns CDR1 MNHEY and CDR2 SVGAGI. CDR3 sequence reads: CASSYSRGGGYEQYF. Here the CDR3 DNA reads TGTGCCAGCAGTTACTCGAGGGGGGGGGGGTACGAGCAGTACTTC.

As concerns this clonotype: Since a much larger clone is just one base distant, this may be a read error. V is TRBV18 and J is TRBJ2-1, with 8 bases that match TRBD1. This CDR3 spans 16 amino acids. Germline loops: CDR1 KGHSH, CDR2 LQKENI. The CDR3 sequence is CVSSPNMGQVNNEQFF. In DNA, the CDR3 is TGTGTCAGCTCACCGAACATGGGACAGGTAAACAATGAGCAGTTCTTC.

This clonotype occurred many times. The V call is TRBV12-5, the J call TRBJ2-1, with 10 bases identical to TRBD2. CDR3 size: 18 residues. V lost 0 bases, J lost 9 bases, and 14 bases stayed unmatched. Germline V lookup: CDR1 LGHNT, CDR2 FRNRAP. As DNA, the CDR3 is TGTGCTAGTGGTTTGGTAGTTAATGCGGAACTAGCGGGATCTGAGCAGTTCTTC. It is translated as CASGLVVNAELAGSEQFF.

This clonotype was seen at least ten times. The chain is built from TRBV20-1 and TRBJ2-7; 8 nucleotides agree with TRBD1. V dropped 3 bases and J dropped 4; count of bases not matched to a gene: 5. There are 13 residues in the CDR3. Per germline, CDR1 DFQATT and CDR2 SNEGSKA (reference sequence). The CDR3 is CSARQDRAYEQYF. DNA for the CDR3: TGCAGTGCTAGGCAGGACAGGGCATACGAGCAGTACTTC.

In its sample, this clonotype was seen many times. The J gene is TRBJ1-2, the V gene TRBV4-1, with D perhaps matching TRBD1 (5 bases). This CDR3 is 15 amino acids long. Trimming took off 0 bases at V and 4 bases at J, with 12 bases between the two ends. Germline V CDR1 and CDR2: MGHRA, YSYEKL. The CDR3 is CASSQDPGLVYGYTF. In nucleotides, the CDR3 is TGCGCCAGCAGCCAAGACCCAGGGTTGGTCTATGGCTACACCTTC.

The rearrangement uses TRBV27 and TRBJ2-3; 11 bases line up with TRBD1. The CDR3 length is 16 residues. After removal of 5 bases from V and 5 bases from J, the junction contained 9 bases not matched to a gene. Germline CDR1 reads MNHEY; CDR2 reads SMNVEV (reference sequence). CDR3 in DNA: TGTGCCAGCAGTACCTCCCGGGACAGGGGGTTAGATACGCAGTATTTT. The encoded protein is CASSTSRDRGLDTQYF.

The table lists this clonotype with many counts. The rearrangement joins TRBV12-3 or TRBV12-4 to TRBJ1-3; D gene ambiguous. V was pared by 5 bases and J by 4 bases, with 9 bases between. The CDR3 is 13 residues long. CDR3 loop: CASSASVGNTIYF. CDR3 DNA sequence: TGTGCCAGCAGTGCCTCCGTGGGAAACACCATATATTTT.

This clonotype was seen at least ten times. The chain is built from TRBV20-1 and TRBJ2-3; no reliable D call. Germline loops: CDR1 DFQATT, CDR2 SNEGSKA (reference sequence). V was trimmed by 5 bases and J by 5 bases, leaving 8 bases between them. The CDR3 spans 11 residues. CDR3 protein: CSAGPGDTQYF. In nucleotides, the CDR3 is TGCAGTGCTGGACCGGGAGATACGCAGTATTTT.

This clonotype was observed a few times. The J gene is TRBJ2-5, the V gene TRBV6-2 or TRBV6-3, with D maybe TRBD1 (5 bases). The CDR3 has 13 residues. Trimming removed 4 bases from V and 2 bases from J, with 8 bases in between. Germline CDR1 reads MNHEY; CDR2 reads SVGEGT. CDR3 residues: CASSSTVQETQYF. The CDR3 DNA follows: TGTGCCAGCAGTTCGACAGTTCAAGAGACCCAGTACTTC.

This clonotype has a count of ten or more. V and J are TRBV28 and TRBJ1-5; 8 bases line up with TRBD1. The CDR3 runs to 14 residues. With V trimmed by 6 bases and J by 2 bases, 3 bases remained unmatched. Germline-derived CDR1 and CDR2 are MDHEN and SYDVKM. The CDR3 DNA reads as TGTGCCAGCAGGTCACAGGGGGGCAATCAGCCCCAGCATTTT. Protein: CASRSQGGNQPQHF.

J is TRBJ1-2 and V is TRBV28; D not resolved. Looked up from germline, CDR1 is MDHEN and CDR2 is SYDVKM. V lost 3 bases and J lost 0, with 14 bases in between. The CDR3 has 16 amino acids. DNA for the CDR3: TGTGCCAGCAGTTTTGGCCCTACCACAGCTAACTATGGCTACACCTTC. Its protein product is CASSFGPTTANYGYTF.

This clonotype appeared many times. V is TRBV7-2 and J is TRBJ2-7; D unresolved. This CDR3 comprises 11 residues. Germline-derived CDR1 and CDR2 are SGHTA and FQGNSA. The ends were cut back, 5 bases at V and 5 bases at J, with 7 bases in the middle. The CDR3 DNA reads TGTGCCAGCAGCCCCCCTAACGAGCAGTACTTC. Amino acids: CASSPPNEQYF.

This clonotype has ten or more counts. The chain couples TRBV6-1 to TRBJ2-1; D is unclear. Trimming stripped 2 bases from V and 7 bases from J, with 6 bases between. The CDR3 consists of 12 residues. The germline gives CDR1 MNHNS, CDR2 SASEGT. Here the CDR3 reads CASSEQYNEQFF. CDR3 coding DNA: TGTGCCAGCAGTGAACAATATAATGAGCAGTTCTTC.

The table lists this clonotype with many counts. This chain joins TRBV2 and TRBJ2-5; no reliable D call. The CDR3 spans 14 residues. Germline CDR1 reads SNHLY; CDR2 reads FYNNEI. V shed 3 bases and J shed 3 bases, with 11 bases lying between them. The CDR3 sequence: CASSDFTGKETQYF. CDR3 sequence (DNA): TGTGCCAGCAGTGATTTCACGGGCAAAGAGACCCAGTACTTC.

In the case of this clonotype: At one boundary the junction diverges from the germline segment, which might be a read error. V gene TRBV12-3 or TRBV12-4 combines with J gene TRBJ2-2, with 8 bases that match TRBD2. The CDR3 is 16 residues long. CDR3 amino acids: CASSPRGGLNTRELFF. CDR3 bases: TGTGCCAGCAGCCCCCGGGGGGGACTGAACACCAGGGAGCTGTTTTTT.

In this sample, this clonotype turned up many times. The chain joins TRBV9 to TRBJ1-2; no firm D call. Trimming removed 0 bases from V and 5 bases from J, with 5 bases in between. CDR1 and CDR2 from the germline V gene are SGDLS and YYNGEE. CDR3 length: 12 residues. The CDR3: CASSVAGYGYTF. The CDR3 region has the DNA TGTGCCAGCAGCGTAGCCGGGTATGGCTACACCTTC.

This clonotype was recorded at least ten times. The chain joins TRBV11-2 to TRBJ1-2, with a possible D match to TRBD1 (5 bases). The CDR3 has 16 residues. V was trimmed by 5 bases and J by 4 bases, leaving 20 bases between them. Germline V lookup: CDR1 SGHAT, CDR2 FQNNGV. The CDR3 bases are TGTGCCAGCAGCCAACCCGGGCGGGGACCCACCTATGGCTACACCTTC. It translates to CASSQPGRGPTYGYTF.

This rearrangement joins TRBV19 to TRBJ1-1; tentatively, D is TRBD1 (5 bases). Trimming took 7 bases from V and 1 from J, leaving 13 bases between them. CDR1 and CDR2 (germline): LNHDA, SQIVND (reference sequence). The CDR3 loop spans 14 amino acids. The CDR3 sequence is CASTPGGRNTEAFF. The CDR3 DNA reads TGTGCCAGTACCCCTGGGGGGAGGAACACTGAAGCTTTCTTT.

The chain couples TRBV4-1 to TRBJ1-6; D not resolved. V gave up 3 bases and J gave up 8 bases, with 5 bases separating them. The CDR3 is 12 residues long. Germline V lookup: CDR1 MGHRA, CDR2 YSYEKL. The CDR3 sequence: CASSHPHSPLHF. CDR3 bases: TGCGCCAGCAGCCACCCCCATTCACCCCTCCACTTT.

This clonotype was counted many times. The chain recombines TRBV7-2 with TRBJ1-1, with a tentative D call TRBD1 (5 bases). The CDR3 is 13 residues long. Germline values: CDR1 SGHTA, CDR2 FQGNSA. Trimming pared 1 base from V and 11 bases from J, leaving 14 bases between. The CDR3 here is CASSLGAGGEAFF. CDR3 bases: TGTGCCAGCAGCTTAGGGGCGGGGGGAGAGGCTTTCTTT. Full variable domain (remainder filled in from reference TRBV7-2 and TRBJ1-1): GAGVSQSPSNKVTEKGKDVELRCDPISGHTALYWYRQSLGQGLEFLIYFQGNSAPDKSGLPSDRFSAERTGGSVSTLTIQRTQQEDSAVYLCASSLGAGGEAFFGQGTRLTVV.

This clonotype was seen more than once but under ten times. V gene TRBV6-2 or TRBV6-3 combines with J gene TRBJ2-3; TRBD2 agrees at 9 bases. Trimming cost V 6 bases and J 3 bases; bases outside gene matches: 10. There are 16 residues in the CDR3. Germline loops: CDR1 MNHEY, CDR2 SVGEGT. In nucleotides, the CDR3 is TGTGCCAGCAGCTTATTTAGCGGGAGAGGGACAGATACGCAGTATTTT. Translated: CASSLFSGRGTDTQYF.